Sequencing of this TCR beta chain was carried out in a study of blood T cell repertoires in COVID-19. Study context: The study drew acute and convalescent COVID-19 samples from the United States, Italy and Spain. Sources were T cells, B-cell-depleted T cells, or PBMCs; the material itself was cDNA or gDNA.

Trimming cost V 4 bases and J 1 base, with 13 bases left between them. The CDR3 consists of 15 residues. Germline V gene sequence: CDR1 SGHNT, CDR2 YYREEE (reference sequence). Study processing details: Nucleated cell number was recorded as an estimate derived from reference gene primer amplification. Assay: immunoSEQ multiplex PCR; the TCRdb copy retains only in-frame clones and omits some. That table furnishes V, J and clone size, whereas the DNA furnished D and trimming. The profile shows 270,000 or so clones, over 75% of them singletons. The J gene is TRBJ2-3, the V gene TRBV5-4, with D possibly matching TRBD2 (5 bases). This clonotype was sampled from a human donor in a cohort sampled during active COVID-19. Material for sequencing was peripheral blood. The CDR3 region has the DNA TGTGCCAGCAGCCCGGACTTGCTAGGCACAGATACGCAGTATTTT. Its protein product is CASSPDLLGTDTQYF.